The clone carrying this TCR beta chain has ten or more counts. No antigen is known for it. Individual TCR cDNA molecules each bore their own unique molecular identifier. One entry per CDR3 protein results from TCRdb running MiXCR on the 5' RACE reads. This sample carries about 26,000 distinct CDR3 sequences, 9.5% to 15% of them seen once, and the ten largest clones take around 23%. This specimen belongs to a study of spatial heterogeneity in lung cancer. Study background: The count of detected beta-chain sequences consistently exceeded that of alpha-chain sequences. An average of more than ten raw reads was observed per unique TCR and UMI combination.

The time point was: sample taken at primary tumor resection. Sequencing was performed on whole RNA extracted from tumor and nontumor lung tissue, or from frozen PBMC, and the material was left unsorted. CDR1 and CDR2 from the germline V gene are SGHTA and FQGNSA. V lost 2 bases and J lost 2, with 9 bases in between. This CDR3 comprises 14 residues. Study outcomes and limitations: In blood, ubiquitous expanded tumor TCRs appeared more at resection than follow-up.

The source is a female donor with early-stage non-small cell lung cancer. The chain carries TRBV7-2 and TRBJ1-2; D unresolved. The sample was PBMCs, taken at surgery. The CDR3 spells CASSLYVTNYGYTF. The CDR3 coding sequence is TGTGCCAGCAGCTTATATGTGACAAACTATGGCTACACCTTC.